This T cell receptor beta chain appears in the sequencing data of a study of T-cell reconstitution after alpha-beta-depleted transplantation in children. General observations from the study: About two months after transplant, alpha-beta T cells reportedly came from several hundred expanded graft clones.

This CDR3 region has 13 residues. The V gene lost 6 bases and the J gene lost 3 bases, with 9 bases spanning the gap. Per germline, CDR1 MNHNS and CDR2 SASEGT. Unique molecular identifiers were incorporated into the prepared TCRbeta library. TCRdb re-analysed the PCR reads in MiXCR, keeping a single row per CDR3 protein. Among 610,000 or so distinct CDR3 sequences listed, about a quarter were seen once. Worth noting for this clonotype: Its matching antigen is unknown.

This sequence originates from a boy under three years old with Wiskott-Aldrich syndrome, due to receive a stem cell transplant. The sequences come from PBMCs, collected before TCRalphabeta/CD19-depleted stem cell transplant. The chain combines TRBV6-1 with TRBJ1-5, with D unclear. CDR3 loop: CASRVDNNQPQHF. The DNA for the CDR3 is TGTGCCAGCAGGGTAGACAACAATCAGCCCCAGCATTTT.